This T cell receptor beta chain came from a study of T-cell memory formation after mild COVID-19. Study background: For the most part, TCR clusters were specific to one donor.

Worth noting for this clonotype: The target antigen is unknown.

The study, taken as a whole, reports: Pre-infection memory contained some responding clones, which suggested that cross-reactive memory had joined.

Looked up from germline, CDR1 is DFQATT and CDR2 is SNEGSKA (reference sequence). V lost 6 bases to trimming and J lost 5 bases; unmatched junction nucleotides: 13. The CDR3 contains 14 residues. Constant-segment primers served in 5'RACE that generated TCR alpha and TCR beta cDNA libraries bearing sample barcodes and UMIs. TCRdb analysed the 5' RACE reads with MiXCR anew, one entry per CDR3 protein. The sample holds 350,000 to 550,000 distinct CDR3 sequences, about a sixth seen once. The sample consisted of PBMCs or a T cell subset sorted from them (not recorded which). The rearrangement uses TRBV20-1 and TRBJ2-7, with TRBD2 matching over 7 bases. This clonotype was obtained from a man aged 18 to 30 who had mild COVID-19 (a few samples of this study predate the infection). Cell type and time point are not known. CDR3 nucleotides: TGCAGTGCCCTCGGACTAGACATTTCCCACGAGCAGTACTTC. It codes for CSALGLDISHEQYF.